Shown below are 8 T cell receptor beta chains from a single sample sequenced in a study of T cell responses to AZD1222 COVID-19 vaccine. Measured with immunoSEQ multiplex PCR; TCRdb has only the in-frame clones, and not every one. The data show about 110,000 clones, with around 86% seen just once and roughly 1.1% held by the top ten. Sequenced material: peripheral blood, taken on day 0 of AZD1222 vaccination. These receptors originate from an adult in good health.

The chain couples TRBV9 to TRBJ1-4; TRBD1 agrees at 7 bases. Germline V CDR1 and CDR2: SGDLS, YYNGEE. The CDR3 runs to 13 residues. Trimming took 4 bases from V and 8 from J; bases not matched to a gene: 5. The CDR3 reads CASSFTGDEKLFF. CDR3 nucleotides: TGTGCCAGCAGCTTCACAGGGGACGAAAAACTGTTTTTT.

The chain carries TRBV20-1 and TRBJ2-7, with D perhaps being TRBD1 or TRBD2 (5 bases each). V lost 3 bases to trimming and J lost 3 bases, with 15 bases between them. This CDR3 has 14 residues. Germline assignment: CDR1 DFQATT and CDR2 SNEGSKA (reference sequence). Here the CDR3 reads CSASSPGRNYEQYF. CDR3 nucleotide sequence: TGCAGTGCTAGTTCTCCAGGGAGAAACTACGAGCAGTACTTC.

The chain carries TRBV5-5 and TRBJ1-5; weak D call: TRBD1 (5 bases). The CDR3 loop spans 15 amino acids. The germline CDR1 and CDR2 sequences are SGHKS and YYEKEE (reference sequence). Trimming left V 0 bases short and J 1 base short, with 8 bases between. The CDR3 region is CASSLVGESNQPQHF. In nucleotides, the CDR3 is TGTGCCAGCAGCTTGGTAGGGGAAAGCAATCAGCCCCAGCATTTT. The whole variable domain, filled in from reference TRBV5-5 and TRBJ1-5, reads DAGVTQSPTHLIKTRGQQVTLRCSPISGHKSVSWYQQVLGQGPQFIFQYYEKEERGRGNFPDRFSARQFPNYSSELNVNALLLGDSALYLCASSLVGESNQPQHFGDGTRLSIL.

This rearrangement joins TRBV18 to TRBJ1-2, with unresolved D. The V and J ends lost 3 bases and 8 bases respectively, with 13 bases between them. This CDR3 has 13 residues. Germline V gene sequence: CDR1 KGHSH, CDR2 LQKENI. CDR3 DNA: TGTGCCAGCTCACCCTACGGAGAGAGAGGCTACACCTTC. Its protein is CASSPYGERGYTF.

CDR3 DNA sequence: TGTGCCAGCAGCCAAGATCTCGGCGGGGGGGATGAGCAGTACTTC. It codes for CASSQDLGGGDEQYF. The gene calls are TRBV4-2 and TRBJ2-7, with TRBD2 identical over 9 bases. V lost 0 bases and J lost 7; bases outside the gene matches: 7. Germline V CDR1 and CDR2: LGHNA, YNFKEQ. CDR3 size: 15 residues.

The chain uses TRBV19 and TRBJ2-2, with D possibly matching TRBD1 (5 bases). V was shortened by 8 bases and J by 1 base, with 11 bases between the two germline ends. CDR1 is LNHDA, CDR2 SQIVND, per germline (reference sequence). This CDR3 is 14 amino acids long. The CDR3 nucleotides are TGTGCCAGTGACCCCCAGGGGAACACCGGGGAGCTGTTTTTT. Translated: CASDPQGNTGELFF.

This clone was counted once. The V gene is TRBV4-2, the J gene TRBJ1-2, with a tentative D call TRBD1 (5 bases). Germline CDR1 is LGHNA and CDR2 is YNFKEQ. Trimming left V 4 bases short and J 4 bases short, with 13 bases between. The CDR3 has 14 amino acids. DNA for the CDR3: TGTGCCAGCAGCCCATCCCGGGACCCCTATGGCTACACCTTC. This sequence encodes CASSPSRDPYGYTF.

The gene calls are TRBV29-1 and TRBJ2-5, with 7 bases fitting TRBD1. The CDR3 has 13 residues. Germline assignment: CDR1 SQVTM and CDR2 ANQGSEA. Losses at the gene ends were 5 bases for V and 2 bases for J; bases not matched to a gene: 5. CDR3 amino acids: CSVSRDRQETQYF. DNA of the CDR3: TGCAGCGTTTCCCGGGACAGACAAGAGACCCAGTACTTC.